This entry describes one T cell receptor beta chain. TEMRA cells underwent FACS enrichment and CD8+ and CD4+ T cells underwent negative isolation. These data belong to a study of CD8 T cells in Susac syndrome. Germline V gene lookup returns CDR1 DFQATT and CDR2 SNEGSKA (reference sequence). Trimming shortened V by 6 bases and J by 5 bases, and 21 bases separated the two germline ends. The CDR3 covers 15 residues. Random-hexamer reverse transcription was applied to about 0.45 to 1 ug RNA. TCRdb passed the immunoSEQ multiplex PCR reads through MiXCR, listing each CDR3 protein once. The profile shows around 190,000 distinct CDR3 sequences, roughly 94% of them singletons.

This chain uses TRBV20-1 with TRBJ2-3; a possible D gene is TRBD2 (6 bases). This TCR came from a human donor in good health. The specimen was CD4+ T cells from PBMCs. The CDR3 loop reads CSALGTHSRGDTQYF. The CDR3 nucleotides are TGCAGTGCACTTGGGACTCATAGCCGAGGAGATACGCAGTATTTT.